Presented here are 3 T cell receptor beta chains from one specimen sequenced in a study of cytomegalovirus exposure and HLA in healthy donors. The PCR was carried out with 60 Vbeta primers and 13 Jbeta primers. TCRdb keeps only in-frame clones here, not all; method: immunoSEQ multiplex PCR. The data show 90,000 or so clones, roughly 80% seen once. The source material was PBMCs. The receptor source for this set is a man between 25 and 39 years old in good health and CMV-seropositive.

As to this clone: It is likely a read error, because the conserved phenylalanine at the end of the CDR3 is missing. It is unclear where the CDR3 begins or ends on the DNA, so no DNA is shown, and the CDR3 is as TCRdb lists it. The chain has TRBV28 and TRBJ2-7; TRBD1 is the table's D call, not checked against the DNA. Germline V CDR1 and CDR2: MDHEN, SYDVKM. A total of 12 residues make up the CDR3, ends included. The CDR3 reads CASSLRGRGLIS.

The chain carries TRBV7-8 and TRBJ1-6; 9 nucleotides agree with TRBD1. Per germline, CDR1 SGHVS and CDR2 FQNEAQ. J was trimmed by 7 bases and V by 6 bases; bases with no gene match: 7. This CDR3 is built from 15 residues. The CDR3 bases are TGTGCCAGCAGACCGGACAGGGGACTCAATTCACCCCTCCACTTT. Protein sequence: CASRPDRGLNSPLHF.

The J gene is TRBJ2-3, the V gene TRBV10-1; 7 positions match TRBD2. Trimming removed 3 bases from V and 6 bases from J; junction bases left unmatched: 3. The CDR3 loop spans 13 amino acids. Looked up from germline, CDR1 is WNHNN and CDR2 is SYGVQD (reference sequence). Written as DNA, the CDR3 is TGCGCCAGCAGTGAACGGACTAGGGATACGCAGTATTTT. This sequence encodes CASSERTRDTQYF.